The clone carrying this TCR beta chain was observed once. Its antigen is undetermined. Trimming took off 0 bases at V and 5 bases at J, with 8 bases between the two ends. Germline loops: CDR1 WSHSY, CDR2 SAAADI. The CDR3 runs to 15 residues. The sample originates from a study of cytomegalovirus exposure and HLA in healthy donors. Study results and caveats: Sequencing likely produced, as an artifact, a cluster of highly shared sequence variants. In vitro experiments confirmed that a few CMV-associated chains were specific for CMV antigens.

In the PCR, 60 Vbeta and 13 Jbeta primers were used. Clones were sequenced by immunoSEQ multiplex PCR, and TCRdb holds only the in-frame ones, with some missing. The table records more than 100,000 clones, more than 65% of them present only once. The sample comprised PBMCs. The gene calls are TRBV10-2 and TRBJ1-6; D is unresolved. The source of this sequence is a human donor in good health. This CDR3 is CASSESVQHNSPLHF. CDR3 coding DNA: TGCGCCAGCAGTGAGTCGGTACAGCATAATTCACCCCTCCACTTT.